The TCR beta chain described here comes from a study of blood T cell repertoires in COVID-19. Study details: The United States, Italy and Spain supplied acute and convalescent COVID-19 samples.

Produced via immunoSEQ multiplex PCR; TCRdb's table is partial and in-frame only. This table holds 120,000 or so clones, less than 90% found once. This CDR3 has 15 amino acids. Germline-derived CDR1 and CDR2 are LNHDA and SQIVND (reference sequence). Trimming shortened V by 4 bases and J by 4 bases, and 16 bases separated the two germline ends. This rearrangement joins TRBV19 to TRBJ1-1; D unresolved. This clonotype originated in an elderly woman with acute or convalescent COVID-19. The sample comprised peripheral blood. DNA for the CDR3: TGTGCCAGTAGTACCCTTTCCGGGTTAACCACTGAAGCTTTCTTT. This translates into CASSTLSGLTTEAFF.